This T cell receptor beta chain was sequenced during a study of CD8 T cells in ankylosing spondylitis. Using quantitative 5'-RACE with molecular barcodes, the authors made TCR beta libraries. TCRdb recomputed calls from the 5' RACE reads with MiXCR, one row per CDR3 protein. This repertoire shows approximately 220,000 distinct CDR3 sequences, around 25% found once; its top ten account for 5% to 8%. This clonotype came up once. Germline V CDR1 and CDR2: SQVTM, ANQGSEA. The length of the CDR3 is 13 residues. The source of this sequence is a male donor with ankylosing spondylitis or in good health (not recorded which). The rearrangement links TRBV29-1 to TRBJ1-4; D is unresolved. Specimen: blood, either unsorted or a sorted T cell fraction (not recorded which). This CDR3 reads CATLGATNEKLFF. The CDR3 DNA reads TGCGCTACCCTAGGTGCAACTAATGAAAAACTGTTTTTT.